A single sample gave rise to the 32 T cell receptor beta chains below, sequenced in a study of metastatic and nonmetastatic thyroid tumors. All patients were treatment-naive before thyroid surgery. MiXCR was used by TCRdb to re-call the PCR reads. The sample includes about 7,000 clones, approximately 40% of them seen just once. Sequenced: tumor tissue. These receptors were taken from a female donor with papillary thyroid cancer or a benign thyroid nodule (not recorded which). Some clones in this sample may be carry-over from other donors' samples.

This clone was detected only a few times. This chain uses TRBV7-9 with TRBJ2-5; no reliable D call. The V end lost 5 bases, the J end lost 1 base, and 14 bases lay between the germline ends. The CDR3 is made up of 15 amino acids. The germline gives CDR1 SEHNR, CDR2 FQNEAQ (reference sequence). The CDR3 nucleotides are TGTGCCAGCAGCCGTTCCAGCAACAGCCAAGAGACCCAGTACTTC. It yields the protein CASSRSSNSQETQYF.

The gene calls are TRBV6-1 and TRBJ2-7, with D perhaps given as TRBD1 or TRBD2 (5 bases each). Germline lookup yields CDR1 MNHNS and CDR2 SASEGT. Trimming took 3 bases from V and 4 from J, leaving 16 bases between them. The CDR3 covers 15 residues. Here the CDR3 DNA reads TGTGCCAGCAGTGAGGGACCGGGACCCTATTACGAGCAGTACTTC. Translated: CASSEGPGPYYEQYF.

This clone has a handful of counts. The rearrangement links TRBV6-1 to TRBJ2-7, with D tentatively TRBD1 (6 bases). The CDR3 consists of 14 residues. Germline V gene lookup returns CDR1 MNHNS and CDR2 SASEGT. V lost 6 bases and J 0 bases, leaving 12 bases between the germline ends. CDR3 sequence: CASSRDRNSYEQYF. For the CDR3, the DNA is TGTGCCAGCAGCCGAGACAGGAACTCCTACGAGCAGTACTTC.

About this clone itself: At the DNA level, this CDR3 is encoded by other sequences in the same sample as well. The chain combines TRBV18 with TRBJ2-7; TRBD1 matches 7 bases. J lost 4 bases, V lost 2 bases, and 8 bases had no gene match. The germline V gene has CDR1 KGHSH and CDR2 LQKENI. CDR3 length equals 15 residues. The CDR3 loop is CASSPFVTGVYEQYF. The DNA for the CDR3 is TGTGCCAGCTCACCATTCGTCACAGGGGTGTACGAGCAGTACTTC.

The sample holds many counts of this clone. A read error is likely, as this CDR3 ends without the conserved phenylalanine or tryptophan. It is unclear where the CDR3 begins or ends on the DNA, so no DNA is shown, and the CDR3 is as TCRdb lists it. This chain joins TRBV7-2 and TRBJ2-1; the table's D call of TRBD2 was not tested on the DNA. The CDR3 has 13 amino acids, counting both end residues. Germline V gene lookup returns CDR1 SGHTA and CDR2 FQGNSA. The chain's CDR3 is CASSTPPGTRLTI.

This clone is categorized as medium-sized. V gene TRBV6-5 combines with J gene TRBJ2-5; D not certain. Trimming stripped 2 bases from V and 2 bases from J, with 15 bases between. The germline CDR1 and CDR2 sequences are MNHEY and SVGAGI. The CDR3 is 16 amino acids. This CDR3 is CASSYDSNSGQETQYF. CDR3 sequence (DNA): TGTGCCAGCAGTTACGACTCCAACTCCGGGCAAGAGACCCAGTACTTC.

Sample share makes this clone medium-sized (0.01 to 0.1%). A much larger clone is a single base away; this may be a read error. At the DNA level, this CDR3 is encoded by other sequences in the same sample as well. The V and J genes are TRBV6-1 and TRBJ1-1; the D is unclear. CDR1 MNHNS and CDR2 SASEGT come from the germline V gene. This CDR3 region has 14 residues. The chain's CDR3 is CASSDIPGVSEAFF. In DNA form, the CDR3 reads TGTGCCAGCAGTGATATACCCGGGGTCTCTGAAGCCTTCTTT.

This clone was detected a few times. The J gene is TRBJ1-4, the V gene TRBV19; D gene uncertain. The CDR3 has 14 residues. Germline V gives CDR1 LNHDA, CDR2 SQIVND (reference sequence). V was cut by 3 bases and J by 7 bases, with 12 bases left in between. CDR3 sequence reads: CASSIARLGEKLFF. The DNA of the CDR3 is TGTGCCAGTAGTATTGCAAGGCTGGGTGAAAAACTGTTTTTT.

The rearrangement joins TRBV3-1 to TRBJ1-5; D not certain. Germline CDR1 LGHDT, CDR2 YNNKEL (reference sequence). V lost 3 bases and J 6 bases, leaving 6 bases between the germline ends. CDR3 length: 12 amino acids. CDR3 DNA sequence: TGTGCCAGCAGCCAGGGGTCTCAGCCCCAGCATTTT. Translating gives CASSQGSQPQHF.

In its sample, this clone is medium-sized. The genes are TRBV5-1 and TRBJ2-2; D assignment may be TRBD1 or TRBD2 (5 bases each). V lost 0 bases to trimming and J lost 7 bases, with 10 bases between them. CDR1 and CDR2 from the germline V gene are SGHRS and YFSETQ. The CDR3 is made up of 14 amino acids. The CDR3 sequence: CASSLVGVRGELFF. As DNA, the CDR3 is TGCGCCAGCAGCTTGGTGGGGGTCCGCGGGGAGCTGTTTTTT.

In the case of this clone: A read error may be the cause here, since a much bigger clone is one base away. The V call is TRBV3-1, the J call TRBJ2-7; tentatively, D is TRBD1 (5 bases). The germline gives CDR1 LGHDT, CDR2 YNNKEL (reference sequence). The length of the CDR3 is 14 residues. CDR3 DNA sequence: TGCGCCAGCAGCTGGACATGGGCACCCTACGAGCAGTACTTC. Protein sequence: CASSWTWAPYEQYF.

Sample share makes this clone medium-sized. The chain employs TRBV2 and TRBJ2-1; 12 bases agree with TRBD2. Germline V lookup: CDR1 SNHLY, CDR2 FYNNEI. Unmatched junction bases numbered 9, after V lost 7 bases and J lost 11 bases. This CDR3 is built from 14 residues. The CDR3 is CASNPRTSGNQQFF. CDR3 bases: TGTGCCAGCAACCCTCGGACTAGCGGGAATCAGCAGTTCTTC.

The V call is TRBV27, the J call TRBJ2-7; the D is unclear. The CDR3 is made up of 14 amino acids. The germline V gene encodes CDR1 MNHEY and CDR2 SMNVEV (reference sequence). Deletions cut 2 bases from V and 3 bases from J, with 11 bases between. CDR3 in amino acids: CASSLREGIYEQYF. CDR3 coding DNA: TGTGCCAGCAGTTTAAGAGAAGGCATCTACGAGCAGTACTTC.

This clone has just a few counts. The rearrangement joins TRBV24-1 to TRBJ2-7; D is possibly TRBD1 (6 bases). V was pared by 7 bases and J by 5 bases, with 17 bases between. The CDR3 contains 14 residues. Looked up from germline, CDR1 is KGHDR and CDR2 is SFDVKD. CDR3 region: CATSSGQFSNEQYF. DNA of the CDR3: TGTGCCACCAGCTCCGGACAGTTTAGTAACGAGCAGTACTTC.

The CDR3, as DNA: TGTGCCTGGAGTGTCCGAGACAGGGCTAATTCACCCCTCCACTTT. Translated: CAWSVRDRANSPLHF. The rearrangement uses TRBV30 and TRBJ1-6; 7 bases line up with TRBD1. After removal of 0 bases from V and 6 bases from J, the junction contained 5 bases not matched to a gene. The CDR3 runs to 15 residues. Germline V lookup: CDR1 GTSNPN, CDR2 SVGIG (reference sequence).

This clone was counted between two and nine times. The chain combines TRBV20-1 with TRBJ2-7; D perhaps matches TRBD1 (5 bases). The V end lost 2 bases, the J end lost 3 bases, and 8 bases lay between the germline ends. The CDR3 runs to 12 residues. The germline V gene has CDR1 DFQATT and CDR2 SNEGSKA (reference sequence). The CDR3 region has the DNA TGCAGTGCTAGATTCAGGGACTACGAGCAGTACTTC. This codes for CSARFRDYEQYF.

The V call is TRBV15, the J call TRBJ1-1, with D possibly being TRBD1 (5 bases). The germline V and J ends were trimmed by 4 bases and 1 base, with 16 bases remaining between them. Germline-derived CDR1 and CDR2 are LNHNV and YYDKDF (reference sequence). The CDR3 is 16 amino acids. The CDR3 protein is CATSNPSGPTNTEAFF. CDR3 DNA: TGTGCCACCAGCAACCCCTCAGGGCCCACGAACACTGAAGCTTTCTTT.

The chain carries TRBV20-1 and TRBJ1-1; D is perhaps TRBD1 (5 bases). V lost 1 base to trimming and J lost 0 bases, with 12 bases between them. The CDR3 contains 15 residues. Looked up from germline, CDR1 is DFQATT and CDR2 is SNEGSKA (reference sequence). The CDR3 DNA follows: TGCAGTGCTAGAGTCTTTGCAGGGATGAACACTGAAGCTTTCTTT. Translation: CSARVFAGMNTEAFF.

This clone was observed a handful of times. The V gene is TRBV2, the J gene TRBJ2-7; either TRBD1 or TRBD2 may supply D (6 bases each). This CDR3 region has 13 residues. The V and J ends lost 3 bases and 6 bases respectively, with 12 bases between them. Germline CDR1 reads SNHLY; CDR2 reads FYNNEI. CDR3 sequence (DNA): TGTGCCAGCAGTGACCAGGGGACTTCCGAGCAGTACTTC. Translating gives CASSDQGTSEQYF.

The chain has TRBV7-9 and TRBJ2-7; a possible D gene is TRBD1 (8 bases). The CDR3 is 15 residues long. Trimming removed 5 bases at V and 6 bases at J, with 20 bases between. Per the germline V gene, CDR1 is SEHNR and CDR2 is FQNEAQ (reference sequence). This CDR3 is CASSSGTGALGEQYF. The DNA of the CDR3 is TGTGCCAGCAGCAGCGGGACAGGAGCTTTAGGCGAGCAGTACTTC.

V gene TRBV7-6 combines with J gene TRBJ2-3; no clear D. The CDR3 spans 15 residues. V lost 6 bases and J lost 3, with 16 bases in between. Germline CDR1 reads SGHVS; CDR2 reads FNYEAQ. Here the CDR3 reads CASRGSTERTDTQYF. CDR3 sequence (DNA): TGTGCCAGCAGGGGGTCTACAGAGAGAACAGATACGCAGTATTTT. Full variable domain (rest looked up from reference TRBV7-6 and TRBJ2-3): GAGVSQSPRYKVTKRGQDVALRCDPISGHVSLYWYRQALGQGPEFLTYFNYEAQQDKSGLPNDRFSAERPEGSISTLTIQRTEQRDSAMYRCASRGSTERTDTQYFGPGTRLTVL.

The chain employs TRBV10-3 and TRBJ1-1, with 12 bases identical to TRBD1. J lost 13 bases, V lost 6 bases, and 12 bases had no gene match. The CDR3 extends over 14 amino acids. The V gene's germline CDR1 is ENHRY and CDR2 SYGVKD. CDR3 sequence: CAIREGQGARGVFF. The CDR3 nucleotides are TGTGCCATCAGGGAGGGACAGGGGGCGCGAGGAGTTTTCTTT.

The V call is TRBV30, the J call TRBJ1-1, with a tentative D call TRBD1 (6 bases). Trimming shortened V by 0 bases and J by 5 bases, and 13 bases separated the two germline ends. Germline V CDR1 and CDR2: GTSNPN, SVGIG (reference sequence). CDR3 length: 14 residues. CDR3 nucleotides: TGTGCCTGGAGTGTACAGGGCAAGCGAACTGAAGCTTTCTTT. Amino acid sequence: CAWSVQGKRTEAFF.

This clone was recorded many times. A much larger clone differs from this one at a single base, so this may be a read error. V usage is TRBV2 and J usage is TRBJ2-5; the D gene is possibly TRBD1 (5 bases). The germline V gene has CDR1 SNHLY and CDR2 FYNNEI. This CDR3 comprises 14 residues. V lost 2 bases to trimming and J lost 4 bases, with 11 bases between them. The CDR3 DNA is TGTGCCAGCAGTGAAAGGGGCGGTGTAGAGACCCAGTACTTC. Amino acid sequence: CASSERGGVETQYF.

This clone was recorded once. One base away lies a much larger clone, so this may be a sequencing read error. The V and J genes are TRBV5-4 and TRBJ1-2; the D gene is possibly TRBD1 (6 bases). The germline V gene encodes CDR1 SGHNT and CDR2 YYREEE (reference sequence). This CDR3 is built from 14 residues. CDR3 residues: CASSPPGQYYGYTF. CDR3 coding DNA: TGCGCCAGCAGCCCCCCGGGACAATACTATGGCTACACCTTC.

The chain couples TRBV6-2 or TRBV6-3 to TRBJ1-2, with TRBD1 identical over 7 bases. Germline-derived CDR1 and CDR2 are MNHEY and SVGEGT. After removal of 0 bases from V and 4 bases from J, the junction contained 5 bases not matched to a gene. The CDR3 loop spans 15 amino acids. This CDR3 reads CASSYSTGTSYGYTF. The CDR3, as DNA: TGTGCCAGCAGTTACTCGACAGGGACCAGCTATGGCTACACCTTC.

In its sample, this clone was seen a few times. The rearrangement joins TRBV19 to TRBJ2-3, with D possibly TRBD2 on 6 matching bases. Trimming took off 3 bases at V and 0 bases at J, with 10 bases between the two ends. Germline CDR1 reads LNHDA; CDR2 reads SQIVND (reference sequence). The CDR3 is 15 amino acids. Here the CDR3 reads CASSIGGTSTDTQYF. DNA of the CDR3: TGTGCCAGTAGTATTGGGGGGACTAGCACAGATACGCAGTATTTT.

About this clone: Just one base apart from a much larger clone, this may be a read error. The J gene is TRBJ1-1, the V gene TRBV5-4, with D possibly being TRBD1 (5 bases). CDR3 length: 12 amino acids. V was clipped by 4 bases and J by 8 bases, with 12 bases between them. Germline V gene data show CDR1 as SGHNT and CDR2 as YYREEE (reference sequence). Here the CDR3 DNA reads TGTGCCAGCAGCATAGACGGGGCAGAAGCTTTCTTT. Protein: CASSIDGAEAFF. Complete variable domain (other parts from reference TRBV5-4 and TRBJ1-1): ETGVTQSPTHLIKTRGQQVTLRCSSQSGHNTVSWYQQALGQGPQFIFQYYREEENGRGNFPPRFSGLQFPNYSSELNVNALELDDSALYLCASSIDGAEAFFGQGTRLTVV.

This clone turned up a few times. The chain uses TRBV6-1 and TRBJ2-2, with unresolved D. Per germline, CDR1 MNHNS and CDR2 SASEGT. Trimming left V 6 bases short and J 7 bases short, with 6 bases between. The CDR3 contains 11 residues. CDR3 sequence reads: CASRVVGELFF. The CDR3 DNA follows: TGTGCCAGCAGAGTGGTCGGGGAGCTGTTTTTT.

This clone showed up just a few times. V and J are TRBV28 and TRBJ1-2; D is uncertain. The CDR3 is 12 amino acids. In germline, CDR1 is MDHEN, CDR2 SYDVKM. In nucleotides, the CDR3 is TGTGCGTGTCAAACGCCCTCGGGAGGCTACACCTTC. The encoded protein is CACQTPSGGYTF.

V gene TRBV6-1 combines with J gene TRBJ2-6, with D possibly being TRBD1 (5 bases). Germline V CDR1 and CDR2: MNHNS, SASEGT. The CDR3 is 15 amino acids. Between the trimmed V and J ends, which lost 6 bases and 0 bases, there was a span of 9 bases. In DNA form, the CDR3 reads TGTGCCAGCAGGCAAGGGGCCTCTGGGGCCAACGTCCTGACTTTC. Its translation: CASRQGASGANVLTF.

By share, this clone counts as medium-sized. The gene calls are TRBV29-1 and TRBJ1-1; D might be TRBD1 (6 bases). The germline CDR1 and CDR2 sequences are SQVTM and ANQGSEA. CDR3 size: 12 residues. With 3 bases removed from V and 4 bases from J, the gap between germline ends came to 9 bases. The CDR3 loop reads CSVDRGGTEAFF. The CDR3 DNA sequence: TGCAGCGTTGATAGAGGGGGCACTGAAGCTTTCTTT. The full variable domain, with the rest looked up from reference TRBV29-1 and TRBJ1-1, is SAVISQKPSRDICQRGTSLTIQCQVDSQVTMMFWYRQQPGQSLTLIATANQGSEATYESGFVIDKFPISRPNLTFSTLTVSNMSPEDSSIYLCSVDRGGTEAFFGQGTRLTVV.